This is a list of T cell receptor beta chains from one sample in a study of cytomegalovirus exposure and HLA in healthy donors. TCRdb's table, derived via immunoSEQ multiplex PCR, lists solely in-frame clones and lacks some. Found here are approximately 110,000 clones, about 73% of them singletons; the top ten hold about 4.4%. The sequenced material came from PBMCs. Every receptor here comes from a woman between 45 and 65 years old in good health and CMV-seropositive. Both conserved end residues are part of each CDR3. D genes are given only for firm matches. The listing skips clone size in some rows; elsewhere it reads once, few, many or a size class.

CDR3nt	CDR3aa	v_gene	j_gene	d_gene	abundance
TGTGCCAGAGGTACTTGGACAGGGGTCAACGAGCAGTACTTC	CARGTWTGVNEQYF	TRBV5-3	TRBJ2-7	TRBD1	NA
TGTGCCAGCAGCTTAAAGTTCCTCGGGGATACGCAGTATTTT	CASSLKFLGDTQYF	TRBV11-2	TRBJ2-3	NA	NA
TGTGCCAGCAGCCTCGACAGGGCTGAAGCTTTCTTT	CASSLDRAEAFF	TRBV7-8	TRBJ1-1	TRBD1	NA
TGTGCCAGCAGCTTGGCGGGGGGCGCGACCGGGGAGCTGTTTTTT	CASSLAGGATGELFF	TRBV5-4	TRBJ2-2	NA	few
TGTGCCAGCAGCCCTCTACTAGCGGGGTACCCCGGGGAGCTGTTTTTT	CASSPLLAGYPGELFF	TRBV2	TRBJ2-2	TRBD2	NA
TGCGCCAGCAGCTTGTTTCGGGGGGGGAGTGAAAAACTGTTTTTT	CASSLFRGGSEKLFF	TRBV5-1	TRBJ1-4	NA	NA
TGCGCCAGCAGTGTGTCGGGGGCAAGGGAAAAACTGTTTTTT	CASSVSGAREKLFF	TRBV10-2	TRBJ1-4	NA	NA
TGTGCCAGCGTTCAGGGGCGCGAGCAGTACTTC	CASVQGREQYF	TRBV6-6	TRBJ2-7	NA	NA
TGTGCCAGCTCACCATCGACGATGGGGCCGAACACTGAAGCTTTCTTT	CASSPSTMGPNTEAFF	TRBV18	TRBJ1-1	NA	NA
TGTGCCAGCAATCCGGGACAGTCCGACAATCAGCCCCAGCATTTT	CASNPGQSDNQPQHF	TRBV6-1	TRBJ1-5	TRBD1	NA
TGTGCCAGCAGCTCGGGGGGGAACACAGATACGCAGTATTTT	CASSSGGNTDTQYF	TRBV28	TRBJ2-3	TRBD2	NA
TGTGCCAGCAGCTTAGTCACTAATGAGCAGTTCTTC	CASSLVTNEQFF	TRBV7-9	TRBJ2-1	NA	NA
TGTGCCAGCAGCCATTCCCTGGGACTAGCGGAAGAGACCCAGTACTTC	CASSHSLGLAEETQYF	TRBV4-2	TRBJ2-5	TRBD2	NA
TGTGCCAGCAGTTACTCTCACAGGGGAACTGAAGCTTTCTTT	CASSYSHRGTEAFF	TRBV6-6	TRBJ1-1	TRBD1	NA
TGTGCCAGCAGCTTCGGACTCCTCTCTGGAAACACCATATATTTT	CASSFGLLSGNTIYF	TRBV11-2	TRBJ1-3	NA	NA
TGTGCCACTGGGACAGGGGGAGTTGGTTCAGATGGCTACACCTTC	CATGTGGVGSDGYTF	TRBV19	TRBJ1-2	TRBD1	NA
TGTGCCAGCAGCGCCGGACAGATCTATAATTCACCCCTCCACTTT	CASSAGQIYNSPLHF	TRBV7-6	TRBJ1-6	NA	NA
TGTGCCAGCTCACCACCGGCTCGGGGGGTTGGCTACACCTTC	CASSPPARGVGYTF	TRBV18	TRBJ1-2	NA	NA
TGTGCCACCAGCAGCGTTAATTCCCCCCCCCAGGTTTTT	CATSSVNSPPQVF	TRBV15	TRBJ1-5	NA	NA
TGTGCCAGCTCCCCTTCGACTAGCGGGGTTGGCGGGACCCAGTACTTC	CASSPSTSGVGGTQYF	TRBV18	TRBJ2-5	TRBD2	once
TGTGCCAGCAGAGAGTTACAGGCTAACTATGGCTACACCTTC	CASRELQANYGYTF	TRBV27	TRBJ1-2	NA	once
TGTGCCAGCAGCTTGGGCAGGGGCCGGAGTCCCGAGCAGTACTTC	CASSLGRGRSPEQYF	TRBV7-8	TRBJ2-7	NA	NA
TGTGCCATCAGTGACCGGAGCGACACGCAGTATTTT	CAISDRSDTQYF	TRBV10-3	TRBJ2-3	NA	NA
TGCGCCAGCAGCTTCCCGACAGCTTCTGGAAACACCATATATTTT	CASSFPTASGNTIYF	TRBV5-1	TRBJ1-3	NA	NA
TGTGCCAGCAAGGGGGGGGCGACGGGGAACACTGAAGCTTTCTTT	CASKGGATGNTEAFF	TRBV6-5	TRBJ1-1	NA	NA
TGTGCCAGCATGGGGCGGATTAACTATGGCTACACCTTC	CASMGRINYGYTF	TRBV2	TRBJ1-2	NA	NA
TGTGCCAGCAGCCCTACATCCGCAGGACAGCAGCATTTT	CASSPTSAGQQHF	TRBV21-1	TRBJ1-5	NA	NA
TGTGCCACCAGCAGAGGTGAGGTTGGTGGCGGCTACACCTTC	CATSRGEVGGGYTF	TRBV15	TRBJ1-2	NA	NA
TGTGCCAGCAGACGGGACAGGGGGCGGACAGATACGCAGTATTTT	CASRRDRGRTDTQYF	TRBV28	TRBJ2-3	TRBD1	NA
TGTGCCATCAGTGAGTCCGACGGGAGTGGCTACACCTTC	CAISESDGSGYTF	TRBV10-3	TRBJ1-2	NA	NA
TGTGCCAGCAGTCCACCCGGGGGAGATCCCTACGAGCAGTACTTC	CASSPPGGDPYEQYF	TRBV27	TRBJ2-7	NA	NA
TGCAGCGTTCACAGGGGTCCCTACGAGCAGTACTTC	CSVHRGPYEQYF	TRBV29-1	TRBJ2-7	TRBD1	NA
TGTGCCAGCAGCCAGCTACAGGGACCCAGAAACATTCAGTACTTC	CASSQLQGPRNIQYF	TRBV14	TRBJ2-4	NA	few
TGTGCCAGCAGCCCAGAGGCGGGAAACAATCAGCCCCAGCATTTT	CASSPEAGNNQPQHF	TRBV7-8	TRBJ1-5	NA	once
TGTGCCAGCAAAACAGGGGTCGAGCAGTACTTC	CASKTGVEQYF	TRBV2	TRBJ2-7	TRBD1	NA
TGTGCCAGTACCAAAGGGACAGGGTATACCTACGAGCAGTACTTC	CASTKGTGYTYEQYF	TRBV19	TRBJ2-7	TRBD1	NA
TGTGCCAGCAGTTTATCGGCGGGGAACATCTATGGCTACACCTTC	CASSLSAGNIYGYTF	TRBV27	TRBJ1-2	NA	NA
TGTGCCAGTAGTTACCGAGCGGGGGGGGTCCAAGAGACCCAGTACTTC	CASSYRAGGVQETQYF	TRBV19	TRBJ2-5	TRBD2	NA